The clone carrying this TCR beta chain was detected many times. One entry per CDR3 protein results from TCRdb running MiXCR on the 5' RACE reads. The sample has about 87,000 distinct CDR3 sequences; approximately 19% are singletons. This sample is drawn from a study of spatial heterogeneity in lung cancer. Time point indicated: blood at routine non-recurrence follow-up after resection. From tumor, nontumor lung or frozen PBMC, whole RNA was taken unsorted for sequencing. This CDR3 has 14 residues. CDR1 KGHDR and CDR2 SFDVKD come from the germline V gene. J lost 12 bases, V lost 4 bases, and 11 bases had no gene match.

The sequencing used PBMCs, collected at follow-up. The chain carries TRBV24-1 and TRBJ1-1; 9 bases line up with TRBD1. The TCR originated in a male donor with early-stage non-small cell lung cancer. The CDR3 bases are TGTGCCACCAGTGAGTCGAGGACAGGGGAGGCATCTTTCTTT. Encoded protein: CATSESRTGEASFF.